The following is a T cell receptor (beta chain) sequence with its context. The specificity of this receptor is unknown. Base-call qualities are not available, and no considerably larger clone is one nucleotide away. The immunoSEQ kit was used, according to the manufacturer's recommendations, to generate TCR beta libraries from genomic DNA. For library preparation, a first multiplex PCR was performed with proprietary primers, followed by a second PCR in which unique barcodes were added, and bead cleanups were performed after each round. A positive control reaction and a negative control reaction, both provided in the kit, were run with every batch of samples. The final libraries were assessed on an Agilent 4200 TapeStation D1000 ScreenTape, pooled by volume, and quantified by qPCR. Sequencing ran on an Illumina NextSeq500 with a MidOutput 150-cycle cartridge, using 156 Read1 and 15 Index1 cycles with kit custom primers. The pooled library was loaded at 0.95 to 1 pM with about 18% PhiX control spiked in. Per the original workflow: Vendor-processed data were analyzed in R, with a clonotype defined as all T cells sharing the same CDR3 nucleotide sequence. In the clone abundance analyses, frequencies were normalized to the 10,000 most abundant clones in each sample. Public T cell clones, averaging fewer than five per sample, were removed before analysis. Tumor-enriched and baseline blood-enriched clonotypes were defined by at least a 32-fold difference in abundance between compartments. Clonotypes expanded or contracted between blood time points were identified with a beta-binomial differential abundance model. Tumor-blood repertoire similarity was measured with the Baroni-Urbani and Buser coefficient, and groups were compared using two-tailed Wilcoxon tests in R. TCRdb provides this immuneACCESS table in a form limited to in-frame rearrangements. Some clones are lacking; in checked studies, under half of them reflect an unresolved V gene, and why the rest are absent is not known. The V and J calls and clone size are taken from that table; D and trimming were inferred from the DNA. Present in this sample are about 130,000 clones, more than 75% of which were seen just once. The ten largest make up around 6% of the sample.

From cysteine to phenylalanine, the CDR3 is 16 amino acids long. Only CDR3 DNA is held: 48 bases, read in frame from base 1. CDR1 and CDR2 are drawn from the germline V gene: SGDLS, YYNGEE. Unmatched junction bases come to 7, with V trimmed by 0 bases and J by 7 bases. This sample is drawn from a study of radiation and T cells in renal cell carcinoma (TCRdb year 2020). About the full investigation: The samples were drawn from a clinical trial, where primary renal cell carcinomas were treated with 15 Gy of stereotactic body radiation therapy and then removed by nephrectomy 4 weeks afterward. In total, approximately 53 samples, comprising approximately 25 tumors and some 27 peripheral blood samples, were subjected to TCR beta sequencing. A total of roughly 3,900,000 unique CDR3 nucleotide sequences, encoding roughly 2.7 million unique CDR3 amino acid sequences, were found across all 50 or so samples.

Points the paper makes about the study in general: Effects of radiation dose or scheduling on the TCR repertoire could not be addressed with the single-armed trial design. An increase in top tumor clonotypes in blood was observed from baseline to 2 weeks post-radiation, followed by contraction by 4 weeks, which was taken to suggest transient expansion of tumor-resident clones. Tracking of blood repertoire dynamics stopped at about 4 weeks after treatment, with no follow-up past that point. Because no pretreatment tumor biopsies were available, whether clonotypes were present in the tumor at baseline could not be determined.

In light of the paper, this sample's time point label describes: blood 2 weeks post-SBRT. The sample's treatment or condition label is to be understood as: 15 Gy SBRT to primary tumor, nephrectomy 4 weeks later. To track tumor-enriched clonotypes, serial peripheral blood was sampled from radiation-treated patients at baseline and at 2 weeks and 4 weeks after SBRT. Every patient had renal cell carcinoma of clear cell pathology. The QIAamp DNA Blood Mini Kit (Qiagen) was used to prepare genomic DNA for TCR sequencing. The analyses included just those samples that passed every quality control check. Source: blood, taken from a patient whose treatment included radiotherapy and nephrectomy. The source of this sequence is a woman aged 70-85 years with renal cell carcinoma. The sequence links TRBV9 to TRBJ1-1, with 12 junctional bases fitting TRBD1. The DNA reads as follows: TGTGCCAGCAGCGTAGGTGGGGGACAGGGGGCCTTTGAAGCTTTCTTT. It translates to CASSVGGGQGAFEAFF.